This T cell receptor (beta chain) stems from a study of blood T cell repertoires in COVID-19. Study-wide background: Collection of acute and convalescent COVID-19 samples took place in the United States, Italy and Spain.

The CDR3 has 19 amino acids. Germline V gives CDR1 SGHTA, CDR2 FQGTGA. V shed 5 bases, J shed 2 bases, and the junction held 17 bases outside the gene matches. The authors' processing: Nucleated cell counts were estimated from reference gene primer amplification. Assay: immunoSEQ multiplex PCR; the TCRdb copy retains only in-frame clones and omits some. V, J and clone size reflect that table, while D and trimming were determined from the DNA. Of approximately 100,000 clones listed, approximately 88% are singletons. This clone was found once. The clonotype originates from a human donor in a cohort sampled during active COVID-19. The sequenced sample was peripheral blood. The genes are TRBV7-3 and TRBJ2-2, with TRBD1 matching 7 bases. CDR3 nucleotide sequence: TGTGCCAGCAGCCCGTATGGGACAGCGACGAACGTAAACACCGGGGAGCTGTTTTTT. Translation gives CASSPYGTATNVNTGELFF.